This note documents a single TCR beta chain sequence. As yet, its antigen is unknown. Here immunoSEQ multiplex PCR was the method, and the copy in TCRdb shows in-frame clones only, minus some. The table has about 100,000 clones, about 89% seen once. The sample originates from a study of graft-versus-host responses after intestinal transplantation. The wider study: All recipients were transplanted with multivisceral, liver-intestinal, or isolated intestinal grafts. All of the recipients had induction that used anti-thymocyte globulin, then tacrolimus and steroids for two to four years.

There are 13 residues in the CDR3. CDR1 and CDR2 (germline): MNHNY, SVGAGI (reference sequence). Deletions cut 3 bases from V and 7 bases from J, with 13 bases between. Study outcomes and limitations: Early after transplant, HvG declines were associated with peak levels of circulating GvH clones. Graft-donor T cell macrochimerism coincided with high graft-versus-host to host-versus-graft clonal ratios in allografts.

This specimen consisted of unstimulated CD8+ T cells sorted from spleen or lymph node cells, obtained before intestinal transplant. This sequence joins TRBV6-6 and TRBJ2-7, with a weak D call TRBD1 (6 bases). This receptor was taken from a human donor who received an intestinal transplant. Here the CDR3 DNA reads TGTGCCAGCAGTTATCAGGGGCAAGGTGAGCAGTACTTC. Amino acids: CASSYQGQGEQYF.